The rows below give T cell receptor beta chains drawn from one sample of a study of shared clonotypes between healthy human individuals. Assay used: immunoSEQ multiplex PCR; TCRdb lists only in-frame clones, some missing. Found here are 2 million to 2.5 million clones, 90% to 95% of them singletons; the top ten hold 0.39%. Material for sequencing was naive CD4+ T cells from PBMCs. These receptors all come from a young man in good health. Some clones in this sample may be carry-over from other donors' samples. CDR3s include the opening cysteine and the closing phenylalanine or tryptophan. Each record gives: D gene, clone size, J gene, V gene, CDR3 protein, CDR3 DNA. D genes are given only for firm matches. Size values are once, few and many counts, or a class for expanded clones, and some rows have none.

d_gene: -
abundance: -
j_gene: TRBJ1-5
v_gene: TRBV5-1
CDR3aa: CASSLAGGSNQPQHF
CDR3nt: TGCGCCAGCAGCTTGGCCGGGGGTAGCAATCAGCCCCAGCATTTT

d_gene: TRBD2
abundance: -
j_gene: TRBJ2-3
v_gene: TRBV7-3
CDR3aa: CASSPLGGGGTDTQYF
CDR3nt: TGTGCCAGCAGCCCGTTGGGGGGAGGGGGCACAGATACGCAGTATTTT

d_gene: -
abundance: -
j_gene: TRBJ2-7
v_gene: TRBV7-2
CDR3aa: CASSQPWGGREQYF
CDR3nt: TGTGCCAGCAGCCAACCCTGGGGGGGGCGTGAGCAGTACTTC

d_gene: TRBD1
abundance: once
j_gene: TRBJ1-2
v_gene: TRBV6-4
CDR3aa: CASRQGAEYGYTF
CDR3nt: TGTGCCAGCAGACAGGGGGCCGAATATGGCTACACCTTC

d_gene: -
abundance: -
j_gene: TRBJ2-7
v_gene: TRBV27
CDR3aa: CASSPGGRGYEQYF
CDR3nt: TGTGCCAGCAGTCCCGGGGGTCGGGGCTACGAGCAGTACTTC

d_gene: -
abundance: -
j_gene: TRBJ2-2
v_gene: TRBV9
CDR3aa: CASSVGNSNTGELFF
CDR3nt: TGTGCCAGCAGCGTAGGAAACTCGAACACCGGGGAGCTGTTTTTT

d_gene: TRBD2
abundance: -
j_gene: TRBJ2-7
v_gene: TRBV9
CDR3aa: CASSVSGTSAYEQYF
CDR3nt: TGTGCCAGCAGCGTTTCCGGGACTAGCGCCTACGAGCAGTACTTC

d_gene: -
abundance: -
j_gene: TRBJ2-3
v_gene: TRBV7-3
CDR3aa: CASSFVRTDTQYF
CDR3nt: TGTGCCAGCAGCTTTGTGAGGACAGATACGCAGTATTTT

d_gene: -
abundance: few
j_gene: TRBJ1-1
v_gene: TRBV7-9
CDR3aa: CASSPTLPTEAFF
CDR3nt: TGTGCCAGCAGTCCGACCTTACCAACTGAAGCTTTCTTT

d_gene: -
abundance: -
j_gene: TRBJ1-1
v_gene: TRBV29-1
CDR3aa: CSVGGGWKDTEAFF
CDR3nt: TGCAGCGTTGGCGGGGGGTGGAAGGACACTGAAGCTTTCTTT

d_gene: TRBD1
abundance: -
j_gene: TRBJ1-5
v_gene: TRBV7-2
CDR3aa: CASSQRATGLTQPQHF
CDR3nt: TGTGCCAGCAGCCAACGGGCGACAGGGCTCACCCAGCCCCAGCATTTT

d_gene: -
abundance: -
j_gene: TRBJ2-7
v_gene: TRBV28
CDR3aa: CASGGPNEQYF
CDR3nt: TGTGCCAGCGGGGGACCCAACGAGCAGTACTTC

d_gene: -
abundance: -
j_gene: TRBJ1-2
v_gene: TRBV6-1
CDR3aa: CASSEAGADPYGYTF
CDR3nt: TGTGCCAGCAGTGAAGCGGGGGCAGACCCTTATGGCTACACCTTC

d_gene: -
abundance: -
j_gene: TRBJ2-4
v_gene: TRBV19
CDR3aa: CASRSGGSGLDIQYF
CDR3nt: TGTGCCAGTAGATCGGGGGGCTCGGGTTTAGACATTCAGTACTTC

d_gene: TRBD1
abundance: -
j_gene: TRBJ2-2
v_gene: TRBV18
CDR3aa: CASSPDRGGTGELFF
CDR3nt: TGTGCCAGCTCACCAGACAGGGGAGGCACCGGGGAGCTGTTTTTT

d_gene: -
abundance: -
j_gene: TRBJ2-3
v_gene: TRBV27
CDR3aa: CASSLAWTADTQYF
CDR3nt: TGTGCCAGCAGTTTAGCCTGGACCGCAGATACGCAGTATTTT

d_gene: -
abundance: -
j_gene: TRBJ2-7
v_gene: TRBV4-2
CDR3aa: CASSQAGAPREQYF
CDR3nt: TGTGCCAGCAGCCAAGCGGGAGCCCCGAGAGAGCAGTACTTC

d_gene: -
abundance: -
j_gene: TRBJ2-3
v_gene: TRBV5-5
CDR3aa: CASSLVANTDTQYF
CDR3nt: TGTGCCAGCAGCTTGGTGGCTAACACAGATACGCAGTATTTT

d_gene: TRBD2
abundance: -
j_gene: TRBJ2-1
v_gene: TRBV4-3
CDR3aa: CASSPRGDRPYNEQFF
CDR3nt: TGCGCCAGCAGCCCCCGGGGGGATCGGCCCTACAATGAGCAGTTCTTC

d_gene: -
abundance: -
j_gene: TRBJ2-1
v_gene: TRBV29-1
CDR3aa: CSVERAGKQFF
CDR3nt: TGCAGCGTTGAACGGGCGGGAAAGCAGTTCTTC

d_gene: TRBD2
abundance: -
j_gene: TRBJ2-1
v_gene: TRBV6-1
CDR3aa: CASSALAGVYANEQFF
CDR3nt: TGTGCCAGCAGTGCACTAGCGGGAGTTTATGCCAATGAGCAGTTCTTC

d_gene: -
abundance: -
j_gene: TRBJ1-1
v_gene: TRBV19
CDR3aa: CASSLGHPNTEAFF
CDR3nt: TGTGCCAGTAGCCTGGGACATCCGAACACTGAAGCTTTCTTT

d_gene: -
abundance: few
j_gene: TRBJ1-5
v_gene: TRBV20-1
CDR3aa: CSARNGQPQHF
CDR3nt: TGCAGTGCTAGGAACGGTCAGCCCCAGCATTTT

d_gene: -
abundance: -
j_gene: TRBJ2-2
v_gene: TRBV9
CDR3aa: CASGRRGSGELFF
CDR3nt: TGTGCCAGCGGCCGGCGGGGTTCGGGGGAGCTGTTTTTT

d_gene: -
abundance: -
j_gene: TRBJ2-5
v_gene: TRBV11-2
CDR3aa: CASSPGRFQETQYF
CDR3nt: TGTGCCAGCAGCCCGGGACGGTTCCAAGAGACCCAGTACTTC

d_gene: -
abundance: -
j_gene: TRBJ1-1
v_gene: TRBV28
CDR3aa: CASSLEGLEVTEAFF
CDR3nt: TGTGCCAGCAGTTTAGAGGGGCTCGAGGTCACTGAAGCTTTCTTT

d_gene: TRBD1
abundance: -
j_gene: TRBJ2-7
v_gene: TRBV28
CDR3aa: CASSLGTGLYEQYF
CDR3nt: TGTGCCAGCAGTTTGGGGACAGGGTTATACGAGCAGTACTTC

d_gene: TRBD1
abundance: -
j_gene: TRBJ1-2
v_gene: TRBV5-4
CDR3aa: CASSWGDSGLESYGYTF
CDR3nt: TGTGCCAGCAGCTGGGGGGACAGTGGACTCGAAAGCTATGGCTACACCTTC

d_gene: TRBD1
abundance: -
j_gene: TRBJ2-7
v_gene: TRBV5-1
CDR3aa: CASSKGQGYEQYF
CDR3nt: TGCGCCAGCAGTAAAGGACAGGGCTACGAGCAGTACTTC

d_gene: TRBD2
abundance: once
j_gene: TRBJ2-2
v_gene: TRBV7-7
CDR3aa: CASSPSGRSTGELFF
CDR3nt: TGTGCCAGCAGCCCTAGCGGGAGGAGCACCGGGGAGCTGTTTTTT

d_gene: -
abundance: -
j_gene: TRBJ2-7
v_gene: TRBV7-2
CDR3aa: CASSLAGETYEQYF
CDR3nt: TGTGCCAGCAGCTTAGCGGGCGAGACCTACGAGCAGTACTTC

d_gene: TRBD1
abundance: -
j_gene: TRBJ2-7
v_gene: TRBV29-1
CDR3aa: CSVERRQGPYEQYF
CDR3nt: TGCAGCGTTGAACGTCGACAGGGACCCTACGAGCAGTACTTC

d_gene: TRBD2
abundance: -
j_gene: TRBJ2-1
v_gene: TRBV11-2
CDR3aa: CASSQTGTSLGEQFF
CDR3nt: TGTGCCAGCAGCCAAACCGGGACTAGTCTCGGTGAGCAGTTCTTC

d_gene: -
abundance: -
j_gene: TRBJ2-7
v_gene: TRBV28
CDR3aa: CASSPPWGEQYF
CDR3nt: TGTGCCAGCAGTCCCCCGTGGGGCGAGCAGTACTTC

d_gene: -
abundance: -
j_gene: TRBJ1-3
v_gene: TRBV11-1
CDR3aa: CASSETRDGGYSGNTIYF
CDR3nt: TGTGCCAGCAGCGAGACACGGGACGGTGGATACTCTGGAAACACCATATATTTT

d_gene: TRBD2
abundance: -
j_gene: TRBJ2-2
v_gene: TRBV4-2
CDR3aa: CASSQDSGRPSGELFF
CDR3nt: TGTGCCAGCAGCCAAGATAGCGGGAGGCCCTCCGGGGAGCTGTTTTTT

d_gene: TRBD1
abundance: -
j_gene: TRBJ2-1
v_gene: TRBV6-5
CDR3aa: CASSYSAGGYNEQFF
CDR3nt: TGTGCCAGCAGTTATTCGGCAGGGGGCTACAATGAGCAGTTCTTC

d_gene: -
abundance: once
j_gene: TRBJ1-2
v_gene: TRBV27
CDR3aa: CASSPQVYNYGYTF
CDR3nt: TGTGCCAGCAGTCCACAGGTTTATAACTATGGCTACACCTTC

d_gene: -
abundance: -
j_gene: TRBJ1-2
v_gene: TRBV5-1
CDR3aa: CASSLRSGDDGYTF
CDR3nt: TGCGCCAGCAGCTTGAGGTCGGGAGACGATGGCTACACCTTC

d_gene: TRBD2
abundance: -
j_gene: TRBJ2-4
v_gene: TRBV7-9
CDR3aa: CASSLGEGLKNIQYF
CDR3nt: TGTGCCAGCAGCTTAGGTGAGGGACTAAAAAACATTCAGTACTTC

d_gene: -
abundance: -
j_gene: TRBJ2-7
v_gene: TRBV9
CDR3aa: CASSGPRDNFYEQYF
CDR3nt: TGTGCCAGCAGCGGACCTAGGGACAACTTCTACGAGCAGTACTTC

d_gene: -
abundance: -
j_gene: TRBJ2-7
v_gene: TRBV5-1
CDR3aa: CASSSGTTSYEQYF
CDR3nt: TGCGCCAGCAGCTCCGGGACCACCTCCTACGAGCAGTACTTC

d_gene: -
abundance: few
j_gene: TRBJ1-1
v_gene: TRBV29-1
CDR3aa: CSVSSGNTEAFF
CDR3nt: TGCAGCGTGTCGTCAGGAAACACTGAAGCTTTCTTT

d_gene: -
abundance: -
j_gene: TRBJ2-2
v_gene: TRBV7-8
CDR3aa: CASSLALEELFF
CDR3nt: TGTGCCAGCAGCTTAGCGCTGGAGGAGCTGTTTTTT

d_gene: -
abundance: -
j_gene: TRBJ1-3
v_gene: TRBV5-1
CDR3aa: CASSFGGDLGNTIYF
CDR3nt: TGCGCCAGCAGCTTCGGGGGCGACCTTGGAAACACCATATATTTT

d_gene: TRBD1
abundance: -
j_gene: TRBJ2-7
v_gene: TRBV5-1
CDR3aa: CASSSGQTPTYEQYF
CDR3nt: TGCGCCAGCAGCTCGGGACAGACTCCTACCTACGAGCAGTACTTC

d_gene: -
abundance: -
j_gene: TRBJ1-5
v_gene: TRBV19
CDR3aa: CASSIDGGGQPQHF
CDR3nt: TGTGCCAGTAGTATAGATGGGGGTGGCCAGCCCCAGCATTTT

d_gene: -
abundance: -
j_gene: TRBJ1-2
v_gene: TRBV19
CDR3aa: CASSIQQGNHGYTF
CDR3nt: TGTGCCAGTAGTATACAACAGGGAAACCATGGCTACACCTTC

d_gene: -
abundance: -
j_gene: TRBJ2-7
v_gene: TRBV28
CDR3aa: CASSLNLGEQYF
CDR3nt: TGTGCCAGCAGTTTAAATTTGGGCGAGCAGTACTTC

d_gene: TRBD1
abundance: -
j_gene: TRBJ2-5
v_gene: TRBV6-5
CDR3aa: CASSGQGKTQYF
CDR3nt: TGTGCCAGCAGTGGACAGGGGAAGACCCAGTACTTC

d_gene: TRBD2
abundance: -
j_gene: TRBJ2-7
v_gene: TRBV6-5
CDR3aa: CASSSPSGGRTEQYF
CDR3nt: TGTGCCAGCAGTTCCCCATCGGGCGGGAGGACCGAGCAGTACTTC

d_gene: -
abundance: -
j_gene: TRBJ2-3
v_gene: TRBV2
CDR3aa: CASSDQGGTDTQYF
CDR3nt: TGTGCCAGCAGTGATCAGGGAGGCACAGATACGCAGTATTTT

d_gene: -
abundance: few
j_gene: TRBJ1-1
v_gene: TRBV28
CDR3aa: CASSPGGVRTEAFF
CDR3nt: TGTGCCAGCAGCCCAGGAGGGGTGCGCACTGAAGCTTTCTTT

d_gene: -
abundance: -
j_gene: TRBJ2-5
v_gene: TRBV5-1
CDR3aa: CASSAGASAAQETQYF
CDR3nt: TGCGCCAGCAGCGCGGGGGCGTCAGCGGCCCAAGAGACCCAGTACTTC